The clone carrying this T cell receptor beta chain was counted at least ten times. What it binds is unknown. This sample is part of a study of CD8 T cells in ankylosing spondylitis. Notes on the study in general: Significant enrichment of disease-linked clones was reported in matched ankylosing spondylitis synovial fluid.

TCRdb itself ran the 5' RACE reads through MiXCR, one entry per CDR3 protein. The sample contains approximately 220,000 distinct CDR3 sequences, about 10% of which appear only once. The CDR3 sequence is 15 residues long. CDR1 is MNHNS and CDR2 is SASEGT in the germline V gene. Deletions cut 2 bases from V and 4 bases from J, with 14 bases between. The sample consisted of blood, either unsorted or a sorted T cell fraction (not recorded which). This receptor was obtained from a male donor with ankylosing spondylitis or in good health (not recorded which). The chain carries TRBV6-1 and TRBJ1-1, with unresolved D. CDR3 residues: CASSEFVRISTEAFF. For the CDR3, the DNA is TGTGCCAGCAGTGAATTTGTAAGGATAAGCACTGAAGCTTTCTTT.